Each of the 26 T cell receptor beta chains below was sequenced from the same sample in a study of T cells in severe cutaneous drug reactions. The iRepertoire multiplex PCR system with TCR subtype-specific primers built both bulk and single-cell libraries. TCRdb reprocessed the multiplex PCR reads, with one entry per CDR3 protein and no DNA. The sample spans tens of thousands of distinct CDR3 sequences; the ten largest clones claim over 6.5%. The patients sequenced had a carbamazepine-induced Stevens-Johnson syndrome or toxic epidermal necrolysis reaction. Material: PBMCs. Every receptor here comes from a human donor with toxic epidermal necrolysis, a severe cutaneous drug reaction.

This chain joins TRBV19 and TRBJ2-7; TCRdb indicates TRBD1, and absent DNA this call remains unverified. This CDR3 is 14 amino acids long. Germline CDR1 LNHDA, CDR2 SQIVND (reference sequence). The CDR3 is CASSPSTGGGEQYF. Full variable domain (rest looked up from reference TRBV19 and TRBJ2-7): DGGITQSPKYLFRKEGQNVTLSCEQNLNHDAMYWYRQDPGQGLRLIYYSQIVNDFQKGDIAEGYSVSREKKESFPLTVTSAQKNPTAFYLCASSPSTGGGEQYFGPGTRLTVT.

V and J are TRBV20-1 and TRBJ1-3. This CDR3 comprises 14 residues. Germline CDR1 and CDR2: DFQATT and SNEGSKA (reference sequence). The CDR3: CSARDPGSGNTIYF.

CDR3 region: CASSLRPSGSHKNIQYF. This chain uses TRBV7-9 with TRBJ2-4; TCRdb lists TRBD2, though no DNA is available to test this call. This CDR3 has 17 amino acids. Germline V CDR1 and CDR2: SEHNR, FQNEAQ (reference sequence).

The V gene is TRBV7-9, the J gene TRBJ1-1; checking the TCRdb D call of TRBD1 is not possible without DNA. In germline, CDR1 is SEHNR, CDR2 FQNEAQ (reference sequence). There are 13 residues in the CDR3. The CDR3 here is CATGASLNTEAFF.

The CDR3 here is CASSLVPRASTDTQYF. The chain couples TRBV7-9 to TRBJ2-3; the TCRdb call, TRBD1, lacks DNA for checking. Germline assignment: CDR1 SEHNR and CDR2 FQNEAQ (reference sequence). The CDR3 is made up of 16 amino acids.

This chain connects TRBV11-1 to TRBJ2-1; TCRdb selects TRBD2, and the lack of DNA leaves this call unchecked. Germline CDR1 reads SGHAT; CDR2 reads FQDESV (reference sequence). The CDR3 covers 13 residues. The CDR3 loop reads CASGERDYNEQFF.

CDR3 amino acids: CASSPGLAGGWKETQYF. The chain employs TRBV6-6 and TRBJ2-5; TCRdb outputs TRBD2, but without DNA this stays unchecked. Germline V gene sequence: CDR1 MNHNY, CDR2 SVGAGI (reference sequence). The CDR3 is 17 amino acids.

The CDR3 is CAISKDRYPYEQYF. The chain joins TRBV10-3 to TRBJ2-7; TCRdb outputs TRBD1, but without DNA this stays unchecked. The CDR3 extends over 14 amino acids. Germline CDR1 ENHRY, CDR2 SYGVKD.

This chain connects TRBV28 to TRBJ2-3; TCRdb reports TRBD2, a call that lacks DNA to check it against. This CDR3 is built from 17 residues. Germline CDR1 and CDR2: MDHEN and SYDVKM. CDR3 sequence: CASSSPGLAGDTDTQYF.

This clonotype is identified as medium-sized from frequency. The gene calls are TRBV18 and TRBJ2-7; TCRdb outputs TRBD2, but without DNA this stays unchecked. This CDR3 comprises 15 residues. Germline loops: CDR1 KGHSH, CDR2 LQKENI. The CDR3 protein is CASSRSRDSPYEQYF.

The gene calls are TRBV29-1 and TRBJ2-7; the D gene TCRdb calls, TRBD1, cannot be checked with no DNA. Germline V lookup: CDR1 SQVTM, CDR2 ANQGSEA. The length of the CDR3 is 13 residues. The CDR3 protein is CSVEDDRNYEQYF.

The genes are TRBV19 and TRBJ1-4; the TCRdb D gene call, TRBD1, has no DNA to confirm it. This CDR3 is 16 amino acids long. Germline-derived CDR1 and CDR2 are LNHDA and SQIVND (reference sequence). CDR3 residues: CASRDRGPATNEKLFF.

The chain joins TRBV7-2 to TRBJ1-1; the TCRdb call, TRBD1, lacks DNA for checking. The CDR3 has 15 amino acids. Per the germline V gene, CDR1 is SGHTA and CDR2 is FQGNSA. The CDR3 spells CASSLATGMNTEAFF. Using reference TRBV7-2 and TRBJ1-1 for the parts outside the CDR3, the full variable domain is GAGVSQSPSNKVTEKGKDVELRCDPISGHTALYWYRQSLGQGLEFLIYFQGNSAPDKSGLPSDRFSAERTGGSVSTLTIQRTQQEDSAVYLCASSLATGMNTEAFFGQGTRLTVV.

The rearrangement links TRBV7-9 to TRBJ2-7. Germline CDR1 is SEHNR and CDR2 is FQNEAQ (reference sequence). The CDR3 has 14 amino acids. CDR3 region: CASSLSVTSYEQYF. Together with reference TRBV7-9 and TRBJ2-7, the CDR3 gives the full variable domain: DTGVSQNPRHKITKRGQNVTFRCDPISEHNRLYWYRQTLGQGPEFLTYFQNEAQLEKSRLLSDRFSAERPKGSFSTLEIQRTEQGDSAMYLCASSLSVTSYEQYFGPGTRLTVT.

The J gene is TRBJ2-7, the V gene TRBV4-1; TCRdb reports TRBD1, a call that lacks DNA to check it against. Germline V gives CDR1 MGHRA, CDR2 YSYEKL. This CDR3 region has 16 residues. The CDR3 here is CASSHTRWDRDYEQYF.

The rearrangement joins TRBV7-9 to TRBJ2-7. CDR1 SEHNR and CDR2 FQNEAQ come from the germline V gene (reference sequence). This CDR3 region has 14 residues. The CDR3 loop reads CATRGEGNTYEQYF.

The chain recombines TRBV27 with TRBJ2-7; the TCRdb D gene call, TRBD1, has no DNA to confirm it. Germline V CDR1 and CDR2: MNHEY, SMNVEV (reference sequence). The CDR3 contains 14 residues. The CDR3 region is CASSYKGVSYEQYF.

V usage is TRBV19 and J usage is TRBJ2-2. The germline gives CDR1 LNHDA, CDR2 SQIVND (reference sequence). CDR3 length: 12 amino acids. The CDR3 reads CASNRDTGELFF. The full variable domain, completed using reference TRBV19 and TRBJ2-2, is DGGITQSPKYLFRKEGQNVTLSCEQNLNHDAMYWYRQDPGQGLRLIYYSQIVNDFQKGDIAEGYSVSREKKESFPLTVTSAQKNPTAFYLCASNRDTGELFFGEGSRLTVL.

The chain is built from TRBV19 and TRBJ2-1; TCRdb reports TRBD2, a call that lacks DNA to check it against. CDR1 LNHDA and CDR2 SQIVND come from the germline V gene (reference sequence). This CDR3 region has 15 residues. CDR3 protein: CASSIMSGSYNEQFF.

The V and J genes are TRBV20-1 and TRBJ2-7; TCRdb lists TRBD1, though no DNA is available to test this call. The length of the CDR3 is 12 residues. The germline V gene encodes CDR1 DFQATT and CDR2 SNEGSKA (reference sequence). The CDR3: CSARVQGWEQYF.

The V and J genes are TRBV2 and TRBJ2-2; without DNA, the TCRdb call of TRBD2 cannot be checked. Germline assignment: CDR1 SNHLY and CDR2 FYNNEI. The CDR3 covers 15 residues. CDR3 amino acids: CASSGVAGNTGELFF.

J is TRBJ2-5 and V is TRBV7-9; TCRdb designates TRBD1, a call that cannot be tested without DNA. Germline CDR1 and CDR2: SEHNR and FQNEAQ (reference sequence). The CDR3 spans 14 residues. The CDR3 spells CASSLRTGQETQYF.

V usage is TRBV18 and J usage is TRBJ2-7; TCRdb outputs TRBD1, but without DNA this stays unchecked. CDR3 length: 13 amino acids. Germline V gene sequence: CDR1 KGHSH, CDR2 LQKENI. The CDR3 region is CASSRDRKGEQYF. The full variable domain, in which reference TRBV18 and TRBJ2-7 provide the parts outside the CDR3, is NAGVMQNPRHLVRRRGQEARLRCSPMKGHSHVYWYRQLPEEGLKFMVYLQKENIIDESGMPKERFSAEFPKEGPSILRIQQVVRGDSAAYFCASSRDRKGEQYFGPGTRLTVT.

The chain recombines TRBV14 with TRBJ1-1. The CDR3 extends over 14 amino acids. Germline-derived CDR1 and CDR2 are SGHDN and FVKESK. The CDR3 sequence: CASSQDVSLTEAFF. Looking up the rest from reference TRBV14 and TRBJ1-1 gives the full variable domain: EAGVTQFPSHSVIEKGQTVTLRCDPISGHDNLYWYRRVMGKEIKFLLHFVKESKQDESGMPNNRFLAERTGGTYSTLKVQPAELEDSGVYFCASSQDVSLTEAFFGQGTRLTVV.

This clonotype counts as medium-sized by frequency. V is TRBV30 and J is TRBJ2-7. Germline V lookup: CDR1 GTSNPN, CDR2 SVGIG (reference sequence). The CDR3 runs 13 residues. The CDR3 protein is CAWAGRLGYEQYF.

The chain couples TRBV10-3 to TRBJ2-3. Germline-derived CDR1 and CDR2 are ENHRY and SYGVKD. The CDR3 runs to 15 residues. CDR3 sequence reads: CAISDGLSGTDTQYF.